Listed below are T cell receptor beta chains from one sample, sequenced in a study of monozygotic twins with inflammatory bowel disease. Following a re-call of the 5' RACE reads, TCRdb has one entry per CDR3 protein and lacks DNA. Its clone listing holds around 230,000 distinct CDR3 sequences. The sequenced sample was blood. The receptors stem from a human donor with ulcerative colitis or Crohn's disease, or a healthy co-twin of an affected twin (not recorded which). Both conserved end residues are part of each CDR3. The order of the fields is V gene, CDR3 length, J gene, CDR3 protein.

>TRBV12-3/TRBV12-4|13|TRBJ1-2
CASSLAEDRPGTF
>TRBV7-9|15|TRBJ2-1
CASVRPGTNNNEQFF
>TRBV4-1|17|TRBJ2-1
CASSPSGGTSSYNEQFF
>TRBV5-6|16|TRBJ2-1
CASSSTGSSSYNEQFF
>TRBV20-1|14|TRBJ2-2
CSARKRDRTGELFF
>TRBV6-1|12|TRBJ2-3
CASSEAIGTQYF
>TRBV5-1|15|TRBJ2-1
CASSWPGLAVGEQFF
>TRBV12-3/TRBV12-4|17|TRBJ2-1
CASSLRLGGSSYNEQFF
>TRBV5-6|14|TRBJ2-3
CASTEDSSTDTQYF
>TRBV7-8|16|TRBJ1-6
CASSSSLRQGNSPLHF
>TRBV5-1|16|TRBJ1-6
CASSRGGGEDNSPLHF
>TRBV2|15|TRBJ1-6
CASSREGMDNSPLHF
>TRBV20-1|14|TRBJ1-1
CSASRGHSNTEAFF
>TRBV29-1|13|TRBJ1-5
CSVGADPGQPQHF
>TRBV11-3|13|TRBJ2-2
CASSPSPTGELFF
>TRBV6-1|15|TRBJ2-2
CASRIETGATGELFF
>TRBV18|13|TRBJ2-3
CASSPGSGSGEYF
>TRBV20-1|14|TRBJ1-3
CSAGDKSSGNTIYF
>TRBV7-2|15|TRBJ1-4
CASSPLRAIGEKLFF
>TRBV18|15|TRBJ2-5
CASSPGGLGQETQYF